The 26 T cell receptor beta chains reported below all come from one sample, sequenced in a study of T cell responses to AZD1222 COVID-19 vaccine (dated by TCRdb to the early 2020s). The time point label here, explained by the study, means: about 28 days (+/-7) after the second vaccine dose. Library preparation employed the immunoSEQ multiplex PCR assay. The table comes from immuneACCESS by way of TCRdb, which keeps in-frame sequences with V and J called. Part of the clones is missing from these tables; in studies checked, under half for an unresolved V gene and the rest for unknown reasons. The sample table contains nearly 200,000 clones; only one count was recorded for about 93% of them. The ten largest clones add up to around 1% of the sample. Here the sequenced sample was peripheral blood, taken 28 days after the second AZD1222 dose. The receptors shown here come from an adult who received the AZD1222 COVID-19 vaccine.

This chain joins TRBV7-2 and TRBJ1-6; D perhaps matches TRBD1 (6 bases). CDR1 and CDR2 from the germline V gene are SGHTA and FQGNSA. This CDR3 comprises 16 residues. The V end lost 3 bases, the J end lost 14 bases, and 23 bases lay between the germline ends. CDR3 DNA: TGTGCCAGCAGCTTGTCGGGGGGCGATCGGTTTGTCACCCTCCACTTT. Residues: CASSLSGGDRFVTLHF. The whole variable domain, remainder taken from reference TRBV7-2 and TRBJ1-6, is GAGVSQSPSNKVTEKGKDVELRCDPISGHTALYWYRQSLGQGLEFLIYFQGNSAPDKSGLPSDRFSAERTGGSVSTLTIQRTQQEDSAVYLCASSLSGGDRFVTLHFGNGTRLTVT.

The genes are TRBV18 and TRBJ2-1; D is possibly TRBD1 or TRBD2 (6 bases each). CDR1 is KGHSH, CDR2 LQKENI, per germline. The CDR3 length is 16 residues. V shed 3 bases and J shed 10 bases, with 22 bases lying between them. The CDR3, as DNA: TGTGCCAGCTCACCCGGAGAGGGGGTGGAGGGACGGGAGCAGTTCTTC. Its translation: CASSPGEGVEGREQFF. Based on the CDR3 plus reference TRBV18 and TRBJ2-1, the full variable domain is NAGVMQNPRHLVRRRGQEARLRCSPMKGHSHVYWYRQLPEEGLKFMVYLQKENIIDESGMPKERFSAEFPKEGPSILRIQQVVRGDSAAYFCASSPGEGVEGREQFFGPGTRLTVL.

V and J are TRBV9 and TRBJ2-5; D is ambiguous. Looked up from germline, CDR1 is SGDLS and CDR2 is YYNGEE. CDR3 length: 14 amino acids. The ends were cut back, 1 base at V and 3 bases at J, with 10 bases in the middle. Here the CDR3 reads CASSVYGGKETQYF. The CDR3 nucleotides read TGTGCCAGCAGCGTATATGGCGGAAAAGAGACCCAGTACTTC.

The chain links TRBV6-4 to TRBJ2-1; TRBD2 is a possible D gene (6 bases). The V end lost 4 bases, the J end lost 3 bases, and 22 bases lay between the germline ends. Germline CDR1 is MRHNA and CDR2 is SNTAGT. The CDR3 spans 18 residues. In DNA form, the CDR3 reads TGTGCCAGCAGTGTGAGGGCGTGGGGAGGCCGTAACTACAATGAGCAGTTCTTC. Its protein product is CASSVRAWGGRNYNEQFF.

This sequence joins TRBV7-2 and TRBJ2-7; the match to TRBD1 covers 11 bases. The CDR3 covers 19 residues. Germline V CDR1 and CDR2: SGHTA, FQGNSA. With 0 bases clipped from V and 7 bases from J, the junction kept 17 bases outside the gene matches. CDR3 bases: TGTGCCAGCAGCTTAGCCGGCCACCCAAGGACAGGGGGCCGTCGGGAGCAGTACTTC. Protein product: CASSLAGHPRTGGRREQYF.

This clone turned up a few times. The sample has other DNA sequences that encode this CDR3 too. In DNA form, the CDR3 reads TGTGCCAGCAGCTTGAACACTGAAGCTTTCTTT. Translation gives CASSLNTEAFF. This chain connects TRBV5-6 to TRBJ1-1; D not certain. CDR3 length equals 11 residues. Germline V gene lookup returns CDR1 SGHDT and CDR2 YYEEEE. The ends were cut back, 1 base at V and 2 bases at J, with 0 bases in the middle.

The chain links TRBV25-1 to TRBJ1-5, with D perhaps TRBD1 (5 bases). The CDR3 has 13 amino acids. Germline V lookup: CDR1 MGHDK, CDR2 SYGVNS. Trimming removed 0 bases at V and 6 bases at J, with 6 bases between. The CDR3 sequence: CASSEYGGQPQHF. CDR3 DNA: TGTGCCAGCAGTGAATATGGGGGTCAGCCCCAGCATTTT. The entire variable domain, with the rest obtained from reference TRBV25-1 and TRBJ1-5, is as follows: EADIYQTPRYLVIGTGKKITLECSQTMGHDKMYWYQQDPGMELHLIHYSYGVNSTEKGDLSSESTVSRIRTEHFPLTLESARPSHTSQYLCASSEYGGQPQHFGDGTRLSIL.

The rearrangement uses TRBV6-5 and TRBJ1-2, with 10 bases lining up with TRBD1. CDR3 size: 14 residues. CDR1 MNHEY and CDR2 SVGAGI come from the germline V gene. Losses at the gene ends were 6 bases for V and 7 bases for J; bases not matched to a gene: 8. Here the CDR3 DNA reads TGTGCCAGCAGGCCGGGACAGGGGAGGGGTGGCTACACCTTC. Its translation: CASRPGQGRGGYTF.

This clone was recorded once. The chain has TRBV7-2 and TRBJ1-5, with D uncertain. This CDR3 comprises 14 residues. CDR1 and CDR2 (germline): SGHTA, FQGNSA. V was cut by 0 bases and J by 7 bases, with 10 bases left in between. The CDR3 DNA is TGTGCCAGCAGCTTAGCCCTTTACGGCCAGCCCCAGCATTTT. It is translated as CASSLALYGQPQHF.

V is TRBV7-3 and J is TRBJ1-1; D remains ambiguous. The germline V gene has CDR1 SGHTA and CDR2 FQGTGA. Trimming left V 4 bases short and J 0 bases short, with 12 bases between. The CDR3 covers 15 residues. The CDR3 nucleotides are TGTGCCAGCAGCTCTGGGGTCACAGTGAACACTGAAGCTTTCTTT. It codes for CASSSGVTVNTEAFF.

This clone was seen a handful of times. The chain links TRBV6-5 to TRBJ2-2, with a possible D match to TRBD2 (7 bases). Germline V CDR1 and CDR2: MNHEY, SVGAGI. Trimming took off 2 bases at V and 2 bases at J, with 9 bases between the two ends. The CDR3 spans 15 residues. CDR3 nucleotides: TGTGCCAGCAGTTACGCGGGGGCCAACACCGGGGAGCTGTTTTTT. It codes for CASSYAGANTGELFF.

V and J are TRBV30 and TRBJ1-1; TRBD1 is a possible D gene (5 bases). This CDR3 is built from 13 residues. Germline assignment: CDR1 GTSNPN and CDR2 SVGIG (reference sequence). V gave up 5 bases and J gave up 1 base, with 11 bases separating them. CDR3 region: CAWSTGGNTEAFF. CDR3 sequence (DNA): TGTGCCTGGTCCACGGGGGGGAACACTGAAGCTTTCTTT.

The rearrangement uses TRBV9 and TRBJ2-5; D possibly uses TRBD1 or TRBD2 (5 bases each). The CDR3 length is 14 residues. V was clipped by 2 bases and J by 4 bases, with 12 bases between them. Germline V gives CDR1 SGDLS, CDR2 YYNGEE. This CDR3 reads CASSVTGATETQYF. In DNA, the CDR3 is TGTGCCAGCAGCGTTACCGGGGCCACAGAGACCCAGTACTTC.

J is TRBJ2-7 and V is TRBV25-1, with D possibly being TRBD1 (6 bases). This CDR3 contains 13 residues. Between the trimmed V and J ends, which lost 2 bases and 4 bases, there was a span of 9 bases. Germline CDR1 reads MGHDK; CDR2 reads SYGVNS. The CDR3 region has the DNA TGTGCCAGCAGTGAACAGGGGATTTACGAGCAGTACTTC. Translating it yields CASSEQGIYEQYF.

The rearrangement joins TRBV20-1 to TRBJ1-1; D is ambiguous. V lost 7 bases and J lost 8, with 14 bases in between. Germline V gives CDR1 DFQATT, CDR2 SNEGSKA (reference sequence). There are 11 residues in the CDR3. The CDR3 DNA reads TGCAGTGAGTTTCGTAGGCCCGAAGCTTTCTTT. It specifies CSEFRRPEAFF.

In this sample, this clone turned up once. The CDR3 DNA sequence: TGCGCCAGCAGCTTGTTAGGGGGGAATCAGCCCCAGCATTTT. It is translated as CASSLLGGNQPQHF. The V call is TRBV5-1, the J call TRBJ1-5; D perhaps matches TRBD1 (6 bases). Trimming removed 1 base from V and 4 bases from J, with 9 bases in between. This CDR3 contains 14 residues. The V gene's germline CDR1 is SGHRS and CDR2 YFSETQ. Full variable domain (outside the CDR3, taken from reference TRBV5-1 and TRBJ1-5): KAGVTQTPRYLIKTRGQQVTLSCSPISGHRSVSWYQQTPGQGLQFLFEYFSETQRNKGNFPGRFSGRQFSNSRSEMNVSTLELGDSALYLCASSLLGGNQPQHFGDGTRLSIL.

V and J are TRBV6-5 and TRBJ2-7, with D unclear. V lost 5 bases and J 0 bases, leaving 8 bases between the germline ends. The V gene's germline CDR1 is MNHEY and CDR2 SVGAGI. CDR3 length: 13 residues. CDR3 coding DNA: TGTGCCAGCAGTCCCCCATTCTCCTACGAGCAGTACTTC. Amino acids: CASSPPFSYEQYF.

The chain is built from TRBV3-1 (or the pseudogene TRBV3-2) and TRBJ1-2; possibly TRBD1 for D (5 bases). Trimming pared 8 bases from V and 8 bases from J, leaving 18 bases between. This CDR3 is 13 amino acids long. Germline loops: CDR1 LGHDT, CDR2 YNNKEL (reference sequence). The DNA for the CDR3 is TGTGCCAGCTATGCCCCAGGGTTCCGCGGCTACACCTTC. Its translation: CASYAPGFRGYTF.

The chain links TRBV24-1 to TRBJ2-1; 7 bases match TRBD1. The CDR3 has 15 amino acids. Looked up from germline, CDR1 is KGHDR and CDR2 is SFDVKD. Trimming took 6 bases from V and 5 from J; bases not matched to a gene: 9. This CDR3 reads CATSTQWGQNNEQFF. The CDR3 DNA sequence: TGTGCCACCAGTACCCAATGGGGACAGAACAATGAGCAGTTCTTC.

This chain connects TRBV27 to TRBJ2-1; D perhaps matches TRBD2 (6 bases). V lost 6 bases and J 4 bases, leaving 10 bases between the germline ends. The CDR3 covers 13 residues. Germline CDR1 and CDR2: MNHEY and SMNVEV (reference sequence). CDR3 in DNA: TGTGCCAGCAGGGAGGGATTGTACAATGAGCAGTTCTTC. Amino acid sequence: CASREGLYNEQFF.

This clone showed up just once. The V call is TRBV12-3 or TRBV12-4, the J call TRBJ2-7, with a tentative D call TRBD1 (5 bases). This CDR3 contains 13 residues. V lost 8 bases, J lost 3 bases, and 14 bases lay in between. This CDR3 is CASQRQQNYEQYF. The CDR3 DNA reads TGTGCCAGCCAGAGACAGCAGAACTACGAGCAGTACTTC.

V gene TRBV27 combines with J gene TRBJ2-5; D is tentatively TRBD1 or TRBD2 (6 bases each). V lost 8 bases to trimming and J lost 4 bases, with 11 bases between them. Germline CDR1 is MNHEY and CDR2 is SMNVEV (reference sequence). This CDR3 spans 12 amino acids. The CDR3 loop is CASSGATETQYF. The CDR3 region has the DNA TGTGCCAGCTCGGGGGCCACAGAGACCCAGTACTTC.

The chain combines TRBV6-6 with TRBJ1-3, with TRBD1 as a possible D gene (5 bases). The CDR3 covers 15 residues. Germline V CDR1 and CDR2: MNHNY, SVGAGI (reference sequence). Trimming shortened V by 6 bases and J by 0 bases, and 12 bases separated the two germline ends. CDR3 DNA sequence: TGTGCCAGCAGGAGGGACGCCAACTCTGGAAACACCATATATTTT. Translating gives CASRRDANSGNTIYF.

This clone was seen a few times. J is TRBJ2-7 and V is TRBV6-6; no firm D call. The germline V gene has CDR1 MNHNY and CDR2 SVGAGI (reference sequence). The CDR3 runs 13 residues. V was trimmed by 5 bases and J by 1 base, leaving 9 bases between them. CDR3 DNA: TGTGCCAGCAGTCCCGCACCTTCCTACGAGCAGTACTTC. This encodes CASSPAPSYEQYF.

J is TRBJ1-6 and V is TRBV7-2; unclear D gene. CDR1 SGHTA and CDR2 FQGNSA come from the germline V gene. V shed 4 bases and J shed 10 bases, with 11 bases lying between them. The length of the CDR3 is 13 residues. The CDR3 bases are TGTGCCAGCAGCTCGTACGGGGAATCACCCCTCCACTTT. Residues: CASSSYGESPLHF.

V is TRBV12-3 or TRBV12-4 and J is TRBJ1-1; D might be TRBD1 (6 bases). The V end lost 6 bases, the J end lost 8 bases, and 10 bases lay between the germline ends. The CDR3 runs 11 residues. The CDR3 DNA follows: TGTGCCAGCAGGGTTGACAGGGAAGCTTTCTTT. Protein: CASRVDREAFF.